These 24 T cell receptor beta chains came from one sample sequenced in a study of blood T cell repertoires in COVID-19. TCRdb's copy holds only in-frame clones and misses some; the assay was immunoSEQ multiplex PCR. The data show 400,000 to 450,000 clones, 75% to 90% seen once. The sequenced sample consisted of peripheral blood. Every receptor here comes from a woman in her thirties with active or convalescent COVID-19.

The chain combines TRBV4-1 with TRBJ1-6; possible D gene TRBD1, 6 bases. The CDR3 consists of 15 residues. From germline, CDR1 is MGHRA and CDR2 YSYEKL. With 3 bases removed from V and 5 bases from J, the gap between germline ends came to 11 bases. The CDR3 DNA sequence: TGCGCCAGCAGCCATGTTCAGGGGAATAATTCACCCCTCCACTTT. Protein sequence: CASSHVQGNNSPLHF.

The chain employs TRBV20-1 and TRBJ2-1; D is undetermined. Germline V lookup: CDR1 DFQATT, CDR2 SNEGSKA (reference sequence). The CDR3 consists of 10 residues. Here the CDR3 reads CSIVSNEQFF. The DNA for the CDR3 is TGCAGCATAGTTTCGAATGAGCAGTTCTTC.

This clone was counted once. This rearrangement joins TRBV7-9 to TRBJ1-5; 7 bases are shared with TRBD1. The CDR3 sequence is 14 residues long. After removal of 3 bases from V and 3 bases from J, the junction contained 2 bases not matched to a gene. CDR1 is SEHNR and CDR2 is FQNEAQ in the germline V gene (reference sequence). CDR3 DNA: TGTGCCAGCAGCTTGGGACAGTACAATCAGCCCCAGCATTTT. It is translated as CASSLGQYNQPQHF.

V usage is TRBV2 and J usage is TRBJ2-7, with 8 positions matching TRBD1. This CDR3 has 13 residues. V lost 5 bases and J lost 3; bases outside the gene matches: 3. Germline V gene data show CDR1 as SNHLY and CDR2 as FYNNEI. CDR3 amino acids: CASSLQGVYEQYF. The CDR3 nucleotides read TGTGCCAGCAGTTTACAGGGGGTCTACGAGCAGTACTTC.

This clone was found a few times. The chain combines TRBV29-1 with TRBJ1-2; tentatively, D is TRBD1 (5 bases). The CDR3 is 10 amino acids. The germline CDR1 and CDR2 sequences are SQVTM and ANQGSEA. V was cut by 4 bases and J by 8 bases, with 8 bases left in between. For the CDR3, the DNA is TGCAGCGTTGTGACAGAAGGCTACACCTTC. Encoded protein: CSVVTEGYTF.

The rearrangement uses TRBV14 and TRBJ1-1; TRBD1 matches 9 bases. With 2 bases clipped from V and 2 bases from J, the junction kept 0 bases outside the gene matches. Looked up from germline, CDR1 is SGHDN and CDR2 is FVKESK. The CDR3 loop spans 14 amino acids. CDR3 DNA: TGTGCCAGCAGCCAAACAGGGGGCAACACTGAAGCTTTCTTT. It encodes CASSQTGGNTEAFF.

V and J are TRBV27 and TRBJ2-1; the match to TRBD2 covers 8 bases. V lost 1 base to trimming and J lost 13 bases; unmatched junction nucleotides: 12. The CDR3 length is 15 residues. Germline V lookup: CDR1 MNHEY, CDR2 SMNVEV (reference sequence). The CDR3, as DNA: TGTGCCAGCAGTTTATGGCGGGAGGACGGGAAAAGCCAGTTCTTC. It codes for CASSLWREDGKSQFF.

The chain recombines TRBV3-1 (or the pseudogene TRBV3-2) with TRBJ1-1; D is ambiguous. The CDR3 has 15 residues. V was clipped by 3 bases and J by 0 bases, with 11 bases between them. In germline, CDR1 is LGHDT, CDR2 YNNKEL (reference sequence). DNA for the CDR3: TGTGCCAGCAGCCACGAGTCTGTAATGAACACTGAAGCTTTCTTT. This codes for CASSHESVMNTEAFF.

The chain has TRBV9 and TRBJ1-4, with 10 bases lining up with TRBD1. Germline CDR1 and CDR2: SGDLS and YYNGEE. With 4 bases clipped from V and 8 bases from J, the junction kept 8 bases outside the gene matches. The CDR3 is made up of 15 amino acids. CDR3 coding DNA: TGTGCCAGCAGCTTTCGGACAGGGGGAGACGAAAAACTGTTTTTT. It yields the protein CASSFRTGGDEKLFF.

This clone was observed a single time. The J gene is TRBJ1-2, the V gene TRBV29-1, with D perhaps matching TRBD1 (5 bases). Germline V CDR1 and CDR2: SQVTM, ANQGSEA. The CDR3 has 12 residues. The germline V and J ends were trimmed by 2 bases and 4 bases, with 8 bases remaining between them. CDR3 DNA: TGCAGCGTTGAAAGGGGCCCCTATGGCTACACCTTC. Translating gives CSVERGPYGYTF.

The sample holds a few counts of this clone. The chain joins TRBV12-5 to TRBJ1-4; D unresolved. V shed 1 base and J shed 4 bases, with 13 bases lying between them. CDR1 and CDR2 from the germline V gene are LGHNT and FRNRAP. This CDR3 contains 16 residues. The CDR3 sequence: CASGLADSGRNEKLFF. CDR3 sequence (DNA): TGTGCTAGTGGTTTGGCTGATTCAGGCCGTAATGAAAAACTGTTTTTT.

This clone was detected only a few times. The rearrangement joins TRBV5-1 to TRBJ1-2, with 7 bases identical to TRBD1. The CDR3 totals 14 residues. V dropped 4 bases and J dropped 3; count of bases not matched to a gene: 6. Germline V CDR1 and CDR2: SGHRS, YFSETQ. In DNA, the CDR3 is TGCGCCAGCAGCACCTGGACAGGAGACTATGGCTACACCTTC. Translating gives CASSTWTGDYGYTF.

The chain links TRBV11-3 to TRBJ2-2, with D possibly matching TRBD1 (6 bases). Trimming cost V 4 bases and J 4 bases, with 7 bases left between them. The CDR3 contains 13 residues. Germline CDR1 SGHNT, CDR2 YENEEA. This chain's CDR3 is CASSSTGTGELFF. The CDR3 DNA is TGTGCCAGCAGCTCGACAGGCACCGGGGAGCTGTTTTTT.

CDR3 DNA sequence: TGTGCCAGTAGTATAGATCACGGGACTACGTACTACGAGCAGTACTTC. This encodes CASSIDHGTTYYEQYF. The chain carries TRBV19 and TRBJ2-7, with 7 bases aligning to TRBD2. The CDR3 spans 16 residues. V gave up 0 bases and J gave up 3 bases; unmatched junction bases: 8. Germline V gene lookup returns CDR1 LNHDA and CDR2 SQIVND (reference sequence).

This chain connects TRBV5-6 to TRBJ1-6; D unresolved. This CDR3 is 18 amino acids long. The V gene lost 7 bases and the J gene lost 4 bases, with 24 bases spanning the gap. Germline V CDR1 and CDR2: SGHDT, YYEEEE. CDR3 sequence: CASSISWGRREYNSPLHF. The CDR3, as DNA: TGTGCCAGCTCCATCTCTTGGGGTCGGAGGGAATATAATTCACCCCTCCACTTT. The complete variable domain, with remaining parts taken from reference TRBV5-6 and TRBJ1-6, reads DAGVTQSPTHLIKTRGQQVTLRCSPKSGHDTVSWYQQALGQGPQFIFQYYEEEERQRGNFPDRFSGHQFPNYSSELNVNALLLGDSALYLCASSISWGRREYNSPLHFGNGTRLTVT.

The V gene is TRBV18, the J gene TRBJ2-2; 13 bases fit TRBD2. Germline values: CDR1 KGHSH, CDR2 LQKENI. The CDR3 spans 18 residues. V lost 2 bases and J lost 5; bases outside the gene matches: 8. CDR3 residues: CASSPAGLAGRGTGELFF. The CDR3 DNA is TGTGCCAGCTCACCAGCGGGACTAGCGGGGCGAGGGACCGGGGAGCTGTTTTTT. The full variable domain, rest sourced from reference TRBV18 and TRBJ2-2, is NAGVMQNPRHLVRRRGQEARLRCSPMKGHSHVYWYRQLPEEGLKFMVYLQKENIIDESGMPKERFSAEFPKEGPSILRIQQVVRGDSAAYFCASSPAGLAGRGTGELFFGEGSRLTVL.

This clone has more than one count but fewer than ten. The chain recombines TRBV9 with TRBJ2-7, with D perhaps matching TRBD1 (6 bases). This CDR3 comprises 14 residues. V lost 4 bases to trimming and J lost 6 bases, with 17 bases between them. Germline V lookup: CDR1 SGDLS, CDR2 YYNGEE. The CDR3 sequence: CASSPSAGVSEQYF. Here the CDR3 DNA reads TGTGCCAGCAGCCCCTCCGCAGGGGTAAGCGAGCAGTACTTC.

The chain has TRBV19 and TRBJ1-6; 8 bases fit TRBD1. CDR3 length: 15 residues. Germline-derived CDR1 and CDR2 are LNHDA and SQIVND (reference sequence). J lost 7 bases, V lost 7 bases, and 9 bases had no gene match. The CDR3, as DNA: TGTGCCAGTACTTCTAGGACAGGGTCAAATTCACCCCTCCACTTT. This codes for CASTSRTGSNSPLHF. The full variable domain, rest sourced from reference TRBV19 and TRBJ1-6, is DGGITQSPKYLFRKEGQNVTLSCEQNLNHDAMYWYRQDPGQGLRLIYYSQIVNDFQKGDIAEGYSVSREKKESFPLTVTSAQKNPTAFYLCASTSRTGSNSPLHFGNGTRLTVT.

This clone was seen many times. The V and J genes are TRBV6-1 and TRBJ2-7; D gene ambiguous. CDR1 MNHNS and CDR2 SASEGT come from the germline V gene. The ends were cut back, 3 bases at V and 6 bases at J, with 15 bases in the middle. The CDR3 is made up of 14 amino acids. CDR3 in DNA: TGTGCCAGCAGTGAGGTACGAGAGCCCTTCGAGCAGTACTTC. Translating it yields CASSEVREPFEQYF.

The chain has TRBV5-8 and TRBJ1-1, with unresolved D. Germline CDR1 is SGHTS and CDR2 is YDEGEE. Between the trimmed V and J ends, which lost 4 bases and 14 bases, there was a span of 15 bases. The CDR3 loop spans 11 amino acids. The chain's CDR3 is CASSGDEGGFF. The CDR3 DNA follows: TGTGCCAGCAGCGGGGATGAGGGTGGATTCTTT.

V gene TRBV5-6 combines with J gene TRBJ1-6; TRBD1 agrees at 9 bases. J lost 6 bases, V lost 4 bases, and 5 bases had no gene match. The CDR3 is 15 residues long. CDR1 and CDR2 (germline): SGHDT, YYEEEE. CDR3 in amino acids: CASSPGDRVNSPLHF. Written as DNA, the CDR3 is TGTGCCAGCAGCCCCGGGGACAGGGTTAATTCACCCCTCCACTTT.

The V and J genes are TRBV10-3 and TRBJ1-1; a possible D gene is TRBD1 (5 bases). The CDR3 contains 14 residues. V gave up 0 bases and J gave up 6 bases, with 11 bases separating them. Germline V gene lookup returns CDR1 ENHRY and CDR2 SYGVKD. This chain's CDR3 is CAISESGSGAEAFF. CDR3 in DNA: TGTGCCATCAGTGAGTCAGGGTCGGGGGCTGAAGCTTTCTTT.

The chain uses TRBV2 and TRBJ1-2; 10 nucleotides agree with TRBD1. This CDR3 has 12 amino acids. V dropped 6 bases and J dropped 8; count of bases not matched to a gene: 3. CDR1 is SNHLY and CDR2 is FYNNEI in the germline V gene. The CDR3 spells CASRRTGGGYTF. DNA of the CDR3: TGTGCCAGCAGGAGGACAGGGGGGGGCTACACCTTC.

V is TRBV28 and J is TRBJ1-4, with unresolved D. This CDR3 contains 14 residues. Germline values: CDR1 MDHEN, CDR2 SYDVKM. The V gene lost 7 bases and the J gene lost 5 bases, with 14 bases spanning the gap. The chain's CDR3 is CASTSPPQNEKLFF. CDR3 DNA: TGTGCCAGCACCTCCCCGCCTCAGAATGAAAAACTGTTTTTT.